These 21 T cell receptor beta chains came from one sample sequenced in a study of blood T cell repertoires in COVID-19. Using immunoSEQ multiplex PCR, the repertoire was profiled, and TCRdb retains in-frame clones only, with some absent. The sample shows some 70,000 clones, around 87% of them seen only once. Source material: peripheral blood. The receptors were gathered from a man aged 45-65 years with active COVID-19.

The gene calls are TRBV29-1 and TRBJ2-7; 9 nucleotides line up with TRBD1. The CDR3 length is 16 residues. Losses at the gene ends were 0 bases for V and 5 bases for J; bases not matched to a gene: 11. The germline CDR1 and CDR2 sequences are SQVTM and ANQGSEA. CDR3 nucleotide sequence: TGCAGCGTTGAAGAGATATCCCGGGACAGGGAAAACGAGCAGTACTTC. Its protein is CSVEEISRDRENEQYF.

The chain recombines TRBV19 with TRBJ1-2, with 9 positions matching TRBD1. Germline V gene lookup returns CDR1 LNHDA and CDR2 SQIVND (reference sequence). The CDR3 totals 15 residues. V shed 5 bases and J 5 bases; nucleotides not matched to a gene: 9. In DNA form, the CDR3 reads TGTGCCAGTAGTCGGACAGGGGCGACATCGTATGGCTACACCTTC. It yields the protein CASSRTGATSYGYTF.

J is TRBJ2-4 and V is TRBV10-1; no clear D gene. V shed 6 bases and J shed 6 bases, with 9 bases lying between them. This CDR3 region has 12 residues. Germline assignment: CDR1 WNHNN and CDR2 SYGVQD (reference sequence). The CDR3 bases are TGCGCCAGCAGCGACTGGGTAAACATTCAGTACTTC. Its translation is CASSDWVNIQYF.

The chain carries TRBV5-1 and TRBJ1-4; the D gene is possibly TRBD1 (6 bases). V lost 5 bases, J lost 5 bases, and 16 bases lay in between. The CDR3 covers 15 residues. Germline V gene data show CDR1 as SGHRS and CDR2 as YFSETQ. CDR3 in DNA: TGCGCCAGCAGACATTCAGGGGCAAACAATGAAAAACTGTTTTTT. The encoded protein is CASRHSGANNEKLFF.

The chain has TRBV3-1 (or the pseudogene TRBV3-2) and TRBJ1-3, with D possibly TRBD1 on 5 matching bases. The CDR3 runs to 13 residues. Germline CDR1 reads LGHDT; CDR2 reads YNNKEL (reference sequence). V lost 0 bases and J lost 8, with 8 bases in between. The CDR3 DNA follows: TGTGCCAGCAGCCAAGACCAGGGTTACACCATATATTTT. Its protein is CASSQDQGYTIYF.

The J gene is TRBJ2-3, the V gene TRBV4-3; perhaps TRBD2 as D (5 bases). Trimming took off 0 bases at V and 0 bases at J, with 7 bases between the two ends. The CDR3 spans 15 residues. Germline V CDR1 and CDR2: LGHNA, YSLEER. The CDR3 spells CASSQERTSTDTQYF. In DNA, the CDR3 is TGCGCCAGCAGCCAAGAGCGGACTAGCACAGATACGCAGTATTTT.

The chain couples TRBV7-2 to TRBJ1-2; no firm D call. This CDR3 spans 14 amino acids. Between the trimmed V and J ends, which lost 1 base and 8 bases, there was a span of 14 bases. Germline CDR1 SGHTA, CDR2 FQGNSA. The CDR3 sequence: CASSLDSGSGGYTF. In DNA form, the CDR3 reads TGTGCCAGCAGCTTAGATTCTGGGAGCGGCGGCTACACCTTC.

The V call is TRBV9, the J call TRBJ2-7; TRBD2 aligns across 14 bases. V shed 0 bases, J shed 6 bases, and the junction held 8 bases outside the gene matches. Germline values: CDR1 SGDLS, CDR2 YYNGEE. The CDR3 runs to 17 residues. CDR3 residues: CASSVGGLAGDTSEQYF. CDR3 DNA: TGTGCCAGCAGCGTAGGGGGACTAGCGGGGGATACGTCCGAGCAGTACTTC. The whole variable domain, remainder taken from reference TRBV9 and TRBJ2-7, is DSGVTQTPKHLITATGQRVTLRCSPRSGDLSVYWYQQSLDQGLQFLIQYYNGEERAKGNILERFSAQQFPDLHSELNLSSLELGDSALYFCASSVGGLAGDTSEQYFGPGTRLTVT.

CDR3 residues: CSVEDTGQERGEQYF. The CDR3 DNA is TGCAGCGTTGAAGACACGGGACAGGAAAGAGGCGAGCAGTACTTC. The genes are TRBV29-1 and TRBJ2-7; 8 nucleotides agree with TRBD1. The CDR3 covers 15 residues. Per germline, CDR1 SQVTM and CDR2 ANQGSEA. J was trimmed by 6 bases and V by 0 bases; bases with no gene match: 10.

The chain employs TRBV7-8 and TRBJ2-7; D ambiguous. V was trimmed by 0 bases and J by 1 base, leaving 13 bases between them. CDR3 length: 16 residues. The V gene's germline CDR1 is SGHVS and CDR2 FQNEAQ. The CDR3 bases are TGTGCCAGCAGCTTAGCCCGCCCCAGATATTCCTACGAGCAGTACTTC. This gives the protein CASSLARPRYSYEQYF.

The gene calls are TRBV6-5 and TRBJ1-5; D uncertain. V lost 6 bases and J 4 bases, leaving 16 bases between the germline ends. In germline, CDR1 is MNHEY, CDR2 SVGAGI. This CDR3 is built from 15 residues. CDR3 sequence: CASRSTGSGNQPQHF. CDR3 DNA: TGTGCCAGCAGATCCACGGGGAGTGGAAATCAGCCCCAGCATTTT.

This chain connects TRBV24-1 to TRBJ2-3; 8 nucleotides match TRBD2. CDR1 KGHDR and CDR2 SFDVKD come from the germline V gene. The length of the CDR3 is 16 residues. The V gene end was trimmed by 2 bases and the J gene end by 4 bases; junction bases not matched to a gene: 7. Here the CDR3 DNA reads TGTGCCACCAGTGATTGGCGGGGGGAAGGCGCAGATACGCAGTATTTT. It yields the protein CATSDWRGEGADTQYF.

The V and J genes are TRBV12-5 and TRBJ2-3; D is undetermined. The CDR3 has 12 residues. Deletions cut 3 bases from V and 3 bases from J, with 4 bases between. CDR1 is LGHNT, CDR2 FRNRAP, per germline. The CDR3 coding sequence is TGTGCTAGTGGTTTCGAGACAGATACGCAGTATTTT. It is translated as CASGFETDTQYF.

This rearrangement joins TRBV11-2 to TRBJ2-7; 8 nucleotides agree with TRBD1. CDR3 length: 16 amino acids. After removal of 0 bases from V and 3 bases from J, the junction contained 7 bases not matched to a gene. Germline loops: CDR1 SGHAT, CDR2 FQNNGV. Here the CDR3 reads CASSLEAGGRIYEQYF. The DNA for the CDR3 is TGTGCCAGCAGCTTAGAGGCAGGGGGCCGGATCTACGAGCAGTACTTC. Complete variable domain (other parts from reference TRBV11-2 and TRBJ2-7): EAGVAQSPRYKIIEKRQSVAFWCNPISGHATLYWYQQILGQGPKLLIQFQNNGVVDDSQLPKDRFSAERLKGVDSTLKIQPAKLEDSAVYLCASSLEAGGRIYEQYFGPGTRLTVT.

The V gene is TRBV28, the J gene TRBJ2-7; the D gene is possibly TRBD1 (7 bases). Germline V gene data show CDR1 as MDHEN and CDR2 as SYDVKM. The V end lost 5 bases, the J end lost 0 bases, and 14 bases lay between the germline ends. The CDR3 length is 15 residues. The CDR3 bases are TGTGCCAGCAGTCGCGGAGGGACAGTCTCCTACGAGCAGTACTTC. It is translated as CASSRGGTVSYEQYF.

The V and J genes are TRBV15 and TRBJ1-2; 8 nucleotides match TRBD1. After removal of 3 bases from V and 8 bases from J, the junction contained 5 bases not matched to a gene. CDR3 size: 13 residues. Germline CDR1 reads LNHNV; CDR2 reads YYDKDF (reference sequence). The CDR3 DNA reads as TGTGCCACCAGCAGTCCACAGGGGGTGGGCTACACCTTC. Encoded protein: CATSSPQGVGYTF.

The chain carries TRBV5-1 and TRBJ1-1; weak D call: TRBD1 (6 bases). CDR1 is SGHRS, CDR2 YFSETQ, per germline. This CDR3 has 14 residues. Trimming shortened V by 2 bases and J by 3 bases, and 11 bases separated the two germline ends. CDR3: CASSLTGRDTEAFF. The CDR3 nucleotides read TGCGCCAGCAGCTTAACAGGGAGGGACACTGAAGCTTTCTTT.

The V and J genes are TRBV27 and TRBJ1-1; 11 nucleotides agree with TRBD1. CDR3 length: 14 amino acids. The V gene end was trimmed by 4 bases and the J gene end by 4 bases; junction bases not matched to a gene: 2. CDR1 and CDR2 from the germline V gene are MNHEY and SMNVEV (reference sequence). DNA of the CDR3: TGTGCCAGCAGTTGGGGGACAGGGGGCACTGAAGCTTTCTTT. Its translation is CASSWGTGGTEAFF.

This chain's CDR3 is CASSQVSGRAYNEQFF. CDR3 nucleotides: TGCGCCAGCAGCCAAGTCAGCGGGAGGGCCTACAATGAGCAGTTCTTC. This chain links TRBV4-1 with TRBJ2-1, with 10 bases fitting TRBD2. The CDR3 covers 16 residues. V lost 1 base to trimming and J lost 2 bases; unmatched junction nucleotides: 2. CDR1 and CDR2 (germline): MGHRA, YSYEKL.

This chain connects TRBV30 to TRBJ1-2, with D tentatively TRBD1 (5 bases). Germline CDR1 GTSNPN, CDR2 SVGIG (reference sequence). The CDR3 spans 15 residues. V was pared by 0 bases and J by 5 bases, with 16 bases between. CDR3 in DNA: TGTGCCTGGAGTGTTGAAGGCAGGGTGAGGTATGGCTACACCTTC. This sequence encodes CAWSVEGRVRYGYTF. Variable domain in full (rest from reference TRBV30 and TRBJ1-2): SQTIHQWPATLVQPVGSPLSLECTVEGTSNPNLYWYRQAAGRGLQLLFYSVGIGQISSEVPQNLSASRPQDRQFILSSKKLLLSDSGFYLCAWSVEGRVRYGYTFGSGTRLTVV.

This clone turned up a few times. The chain links TRBV7-8 to TRBJ1-5; 9 bases are a match to TRBD1. The CDR3 spans 14 residues. CDR1 and CDR2 (germline): SGHVS, FQNEAQ. The V and J ends lost 8 bases and 4 bases, in that order; junction bases with no gene match: 6. The CDR3 protein is CASGTGTGNQPQHF. Here the CDR3 DNA reads TGTGCCAGCGGAACCGGGACAGGGAATCAGCCCCAGCATTTT. The entire variable domain, with the rest obtained from reference TRBV7-8 and TRBJ1-5, is as follows: GAGVSQSPRYKVAKRGQDVALRCDPISGHVSLFWYQQALGQGPEFLTYFQNEAQLDKSGLPSDRFFAERPEGSVSTLKIQRTQQEDSAVYLCASGTGTGNQPQHFGDGTRLSIL.